The T cell receptor (beta chain) under discussion was sequenced for a study of control samples from healthy donors and cancer patients. TCRdb keeps only in-frame clones here, not all; method: immunoSEQ multiplex PCR. The data contain 100,000 to 150,000 clones, about 92% of them singletons. The CDR3 extends over 16 amino acids. The ends lost 6 bases at V and 5 bases at J; junction bases unmatched: 15. The germline CDR1 and CDR2 sequences are SEHNR and FQNEAQ (reference sequence). This sequence joins TRBV7-9 and TRBJ2-7; TRBD2 matches at 8 bases. This sequence was found in a man aged 50 or older with head and neck cancer. Sequenced material: PBMCs. The CDR3 DNA reads as TGTGCCAGCAGACCCCCCGCCAGCGCGGGGGGCCACGAGCAGTACTTC. This codes for CASRPPASAGGHEQYF.